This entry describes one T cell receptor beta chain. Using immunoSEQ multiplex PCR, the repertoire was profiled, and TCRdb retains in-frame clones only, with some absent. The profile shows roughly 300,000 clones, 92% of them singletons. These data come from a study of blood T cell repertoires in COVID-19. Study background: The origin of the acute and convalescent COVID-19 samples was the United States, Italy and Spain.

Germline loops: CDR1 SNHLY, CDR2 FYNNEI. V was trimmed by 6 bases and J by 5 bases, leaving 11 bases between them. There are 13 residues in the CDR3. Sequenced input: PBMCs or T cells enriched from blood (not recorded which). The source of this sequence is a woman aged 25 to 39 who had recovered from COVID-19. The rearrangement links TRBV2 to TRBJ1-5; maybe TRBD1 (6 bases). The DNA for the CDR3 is TGTGCCAGCAGACAGGGAAGCGATCAGCCCCAGCATTTT. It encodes CASRQGSDQPQHF.